The next 12 T cell receptor beta chains were all read from a single sample in a study of blood T cells in healthy people across ages. PCR was performed a second time for about 7 to 11 cycles using a sample-barcoded 5' primer and a J-beta primer mix. TCRdb re-called the 5' RACE reads with MiXCR, one entry per CDR3 protein. Of approximately 900,000 distinct CDR3 sequences listed, 25% to 30% are singletons. The sample was also linked to a second study, of T cells of mothers and their children.

The sequencing sample was made of blood. The receptors come from a woman in her thirties or forties in good health.

The genes are TRBV30 and TRBJ2-7; 9 nucleotides agree with TRBD1. Trimming cost V 3 bases and J 2 bases; bases outside gene matches: 11. This CDR3 spans 16 amino acids. CDR1 is GTSNPN and CDR2 is SVGIG in the germline V gene (reference sequence). The CDR3 reads CAWSPSRTGVTYEQYF. DNA of the CDR3: TGTGCCTGGAGCCCCTCACGGACAGGGGTTACCTACGAGCAGTACTTC.

This clonotype was found a few times. CDR3 bases: TGTGCCAGCAGCTTGGGGGGGCCGAGAGTGGGGACCCAGTACTTC. It codes for CASSLGGPRVGTQYF. The rearrangement links TRBV5-5 to TRBJ2-5, with D maybe TRBD1 (6 bases). The ends were cut back, 0 bases at V and 7 bases at J, with 16 bases in the middle. The CDR3 is 15 amino acids. CDR1 and CDR2 from the germline V gene are SGHKS and YYEKEE (reference sequence).

J is TRBJ1-3 and V is TRBV3-1; no reliable D call. V gave up 7 bases and J gave up 2 bases, with 15 bases separating them. The CDR3 runs to 15 residues. Germline CDR1 and CDR2: LGHDT and YNNKEL (reference sequence). Here the CDR3 DNA reads TGTGCCAGCACCACTACCCCGGGCCCTGGAAACACCATATATTTT. Its translation is CASTTTPGPGNTIYF.

This chain uses TRBV12-3 or TRBV12-4 with TRBJ1-1, with 11 bases identical to TRBD1. CDR3 length equals 15 residues. Losses at the gene ends were 6 bases for V and 5 bases for J; bases not matched to a gene: 8. Here the CDR3 DNA reads TGTGCCAGCAGCCCCGGACAGGGGGCGCCTACTGAAGCTTTCTTT. Encoded protein: CASSPGQGAPTEAFF.

V gene TRBV10-1 combines with J gene TRBJ2-7; TRBD2 matches 11 bases. There are 17 residues in the CDR3. CDR1 and CDR2 (germline): WNHNN, SYGVQD (reference sequence). The trim removed 7 bases at V and 3 bases at J, leaving 14 bases unmatched. CDR3 sequence (DNA): TGCGCCAGCATTTCCCTTACTAGCGGGGGCCCTCACTACGAGCAGTACTTC. Amino acid sequence: CASISLTSGGPHYEQYF.

There are many counts of this clonotype. This sequence joins TRBV12-3 or TRBV12-4 and TRBJ2-7; D not resolved. The CDR3 contains 14 residues. The ends were cut back, 5 bases at V and 2 bases at J, with 13 bases in the middle. The CDR3 region is CASSPRTETYEQYF. CDR3 DNA: TGTGCCAGCAGTCCTCGGACGGAGACCTACGAGCAGTACTTC.

The gene calls are TRBV6-1 and TRBJ1-5; D uncertain. Trimming shortened V by 7 bases and J by 2 bases, and 15 bases separated the two germline ends. The CDR3 loop spans 15 amino acids. Germline-derived CDR1 and CDR2 are MNHNS and SASEGT. DNA for the CDR3: TGTGCCAGCATCCAGTCGCTTGGTCGCAATCAGCCCCAGCATTTT. It yields the protein CASIQSLGRNQPQHF.

The rearrangement joins TRBV24-1 to TRBJ2-3; TRBD2 is a possible D gene (5 bases). Per the germline V gene, CDR1 is KGHDR and CDR2 is SFDVKD. This CDR3 spans 16 amino acids. The V gene lost 4 bases and the J gene lost 6 bases, with 19 bases spanning the gap. CDR3 coding DNA: TGTGCCACCAGTGACCAAAGAAGCGGACCCTCGGATACGCAGTATTTT. This codes for CATSDQRSGPSDTQYF.

For this clonotype: This could be a read error, since a much larger clone is one nucleotide away. The CDR3 carries no conserved terminal phenylalanine or tryptophan, so it likely arises from a read error. The chain combines TRBV10-3 with TRBJ2-5; D is possibly TRBD2 (6 bases). The CDR3 consists of 14 residues. The germline gives CDR1 ENHRY, CDR2 SYGVKD. Trimming shortened V by 3 bases and J by 2 bases, and 10 bases separated the two germline ends. The CDR3 loop reads CAISDGGPQETQYV. In nucleotides, the CDR3 is TGTGCCATCAGTGACGGGGGACCACAAGAGACCCAGTACGTC.

The chain uses TRBV18 and TRBJ2-2; D ambiguous. Trimming left V 2 bases short and J 3 bases short, with 7 bases between. The germline gives CDR1 KGHSH, CDR2 LQKENI. This CDR3 is 14 amino acids long. CDR3 nucleotide sequence: TGTGCCAGCTCACCAGGGCAGGACACCGGGGAGCTGTTTTTT. Its protein product is CASSPGQDTGELFF.

This clonotype was detected only a few times. The chain is built from TRBV9 and TRBJ1-4, with TRBD1 matching 7 bases. V was clipped by 4 bases and J by 5 bases; unmatched bases: 14. From germline, CDR1 is SGDLS and CDR2 YYNGEE. The CDR3 totals 17 residues. Here the CDR3 DNA reads TGTGCCAGCAGCCCCTCTGGGGGAGTGACAGGGAATGAAAAACTGTTTTTT. This gives the protein CASSPSGGVTGNEKLFF.

With respect to this clonotype: A far larger clone is one base from this, pointing to a likely read error. The genes are TRBV7-9 and TRBJ2-7; D not resolved. Germline CDR1 and CDR2: SEHNR and FQNEAQ (reference sequence). This CDR3 has 13 residues. This CDR3 is CASSLGISCEQYF. The CDR3 region has the DNA TGTGCCAGCAGCTTAGGGATATCCTGCGAGCAGTACTTC.